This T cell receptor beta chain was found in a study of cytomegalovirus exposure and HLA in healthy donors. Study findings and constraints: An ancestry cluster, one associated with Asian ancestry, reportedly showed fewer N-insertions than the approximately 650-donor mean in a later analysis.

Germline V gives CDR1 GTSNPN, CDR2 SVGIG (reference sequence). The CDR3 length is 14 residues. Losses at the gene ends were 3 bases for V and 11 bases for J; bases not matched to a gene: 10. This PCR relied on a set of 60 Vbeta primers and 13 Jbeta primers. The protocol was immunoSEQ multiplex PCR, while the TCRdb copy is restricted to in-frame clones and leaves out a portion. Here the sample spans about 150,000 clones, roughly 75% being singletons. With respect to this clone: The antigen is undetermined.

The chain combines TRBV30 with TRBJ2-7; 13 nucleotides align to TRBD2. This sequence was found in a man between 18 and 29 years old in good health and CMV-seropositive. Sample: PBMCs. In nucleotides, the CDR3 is TGTGCCTGGAGCAGGGGGACTAGCGGGATATCGGAGTACTTC. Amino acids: CAWSRGTSGISEYF.